Shown below are 9 T cell receptor beta chains from a single sample sequenced in a study of T-cell reconstitution after alpha-beta-depleted transplantation in children. Preparation of the TCRbeta library used unique molecular identifiers. TCRdb re-derived calls from the PCR reads in MiXCR, one entry per CDR3 protein. This sample carries around 340,000 distinct CDR3 sequences, 10% to 15% of them seen once, and the ten largest clones take roughly 4.3%. The specimen was PBMCs, collected from the stem cell graft. The receptors shown here come from a human donor who donated a stem cell graft to a child with Fanconi anemia.

A word on this clonotype: Given a much more abundant clone one base away, this may be a read error. The V call is TRBV5-5, the J call TRBJ2-7; D gene uncertain. Germline V gene data show CDR1 as SGHKS and CDR2 as YYEKEE (reference sequence). This CDR3 region has 14 residues. Here the CDR3 DNA reads TGTGCCTGCAGCTTGGTGACTTTCTCCTACGAGCAGTACTTC. As protein: CACSLVTFSYEQYF.

This chain uses TRBV5-1 with TRBJ2-1, with 8 nucleotides matching TRBD1. The CDR3 runs 15 residues. CDR1 and CDR2 from the germline V gene are SGHRS and YFSETQ. V shed 0 bases, J shed 8 bases, and the junction held 7 bases outside the gene matches. CDR3 in amino acids: CASSLGGTGTHEQFF. The CDR3 coding sequence is TGCGCCAGCAGCTTGGGTGGGACAGGTACACATGAGCAGTTCTTC.

V and J are TRBV13 and TRBJ1-2; tentatively, D is TRBD1 (6 bases). Trimming stripped 5 bases from V and 4 bases from J, with 14 bases between. This CDR3 spans 14 amino acids. CDR1 is PRHDT, CDR2 FYEKMQ, per germline (reference sequence). The CDR3, as DNA: TGTGCCAGCAGCATACAGGGTGGAGGCTATGGCTACACCTTC. It yields the protein CASSIQGGGYGYTF.

Many counts were recorded for this clonotype. This chain joins TRBV28 and TRBJ1-2; D might be TRBD1 (6 bases). Germline CDR1 reads MDHEN; CDR2 reads SYDVKM. The CDR3 contains 15 residues. Trimming shortened V by 4 bases and J by 0 bases, and 12 bases separated the two germline ends. Here the CDR3 reads CASSSQGRANYGYTF. CDR3 sequence (DNA): TGTGCCAGCAGTTCCCAGGGGAGAGCTAACTATGGCTACACCTTC.

In its sample, this clonotype was seen many times. The gene calls are TRBV7-6 and TRBJ1-1; no reliable D call. The CDR3 consists of 15 residues. In germline, CDR1 is SGHVS, CDR2 FNYEAQ. With 1 base removed from V and 1 base from J, the gap between germline ends came to 10 bases. This chain's CDR3 is CASSLGPPGNTEAFF. CDR3 nucleotide sequence: TGTGCCAGCAGCTTAGGTCCACCAGGGAACACTGAAGCTTTCTTT.

V and J are TRBV10-3 and TRBJ1-2, with D unclear. V was clipped by 4 bases and J by 3 bases, with 9 bases between them. The CDR3 has 13 residues. Germline CDR1 ENHRY, CDR2 SYGVKD. The CDR3 DNA sequence: TGTGCCATCAGTGGGTCGACGGACTATGGCTACACCTTC. Protein product: CAISGSTDYGYTF.

This clonotype was seen a few times. This chain joins TRBV5-5 and TRBJ2-7; perhaps TRBD1 as D (6 bases). Germline values: CDR1 SGHKS, CDR2 YYEKEE (reference sequence). V dropped 3 bases and J dropped 4 bases, with 14 bases sitting between them. The CDR3 totals 14 residues. CDR3 region: CASSSLPDSYEQYV. CDR3 coding DNA: TGTGCCAGCAGCTCCCTACCGGACAGTTACGAGCAGTACGTC.

This clonotype was detected many times. The chain links TRBV20-1 to TRBJ1-1, with a possible D match to TRBD1 (5 bases). This CDR3 is built from 14 residues. CDR1 is DFQATT and CDR2 is SNEGSKA in the germline V gene (reference sequence). The germline V and J ends were trimmed by 3 bases and 3 bases, with 14 bases remaining between them. Written as DNA, the CDR3 is TGCAGTGCTAGTATCGGGGGATCGGACACTGAAGCTTTCTTT. Translation: CSASIGGSDTEAFF.

This clonotype was counted between two and nine times. The chain employs TRBV28 and TRBJ2-5; D might be TRBD1 or TRBD2, each matching 5 bases. Trimming shortened V by 5 bases and J by 4 bases, and 14 bases separated the two germline ends. The CDR3 has 14 residues. Germline CDR1 and CDR2: MDHEN and SYDVKM. CDR3 DNA sequence: TGTGCCAGCAGTCTTATCGACAGCGGAGAGACCCAGTACTTC. Residues: CASSLIDSGETQYF.